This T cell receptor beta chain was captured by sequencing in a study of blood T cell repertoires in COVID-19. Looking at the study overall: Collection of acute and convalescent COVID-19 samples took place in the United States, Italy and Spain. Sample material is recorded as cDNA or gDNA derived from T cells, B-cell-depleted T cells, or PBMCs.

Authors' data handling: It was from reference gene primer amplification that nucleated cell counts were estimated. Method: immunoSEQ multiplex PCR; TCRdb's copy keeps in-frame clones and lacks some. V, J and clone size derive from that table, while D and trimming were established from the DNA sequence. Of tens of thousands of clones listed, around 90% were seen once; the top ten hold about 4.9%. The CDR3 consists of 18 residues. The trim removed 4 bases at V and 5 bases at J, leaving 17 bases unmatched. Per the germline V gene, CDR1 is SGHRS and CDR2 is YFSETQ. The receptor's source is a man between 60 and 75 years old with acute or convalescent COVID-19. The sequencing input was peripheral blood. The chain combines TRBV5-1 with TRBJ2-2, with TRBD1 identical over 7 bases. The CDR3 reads CASSTQPQGPVGTGELFF. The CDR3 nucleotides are TGCGCCAGCAGCACCCAGCCACAGGGGCCGGTTGGGACCGGGGAGCTGTTTTTT.